This T cell receptor (beta chain) was retrieved from a study of early stage breast cancer tumors. Across the study: Of 15 to 20 invasive breast tumors, about a dozen were hormone receptor-positive, HER2-negative. Study results and caveats: Tumors had about 2.3-fold higher T cell density than normal breast. Bulk DNA sequencing of unsorted cells missed chain pairing and markers.

Details on this clone: Its antigen is unknown.

This CDR3 contains 15 residues. The germline V and J ends were trimmed by 6 bases and 5 bases, with 17 bases remaining between them. Germline loops: CDR1 SGHVS, CDR2 FQNEAQ. Clones were read by immunoSEQ multiplex PCR, and TCRdb kept only the in-frame ones, dropping some. Of approximately 31,000 clones listed, over 70% are singletons. The sequenced sample was breast tumor tissue. The V and J genes are TRBV7-8 and TRBJ2-1, with no clear D. This receptor was taken from a person in their twenties or thirties with breast cancer. CDR3 sequence reads: CASSRPRTLHNEQFF. CDR3 nucleotide sequence: TGTGCCAGCAGTCGACCCCGGACCCTACACAATGAGCAGTTCTTC.